A single sample is the source of the 13 T cell receptor beta chains below, sequenced in a study of T cells in Graves' hyperthyroidism and ophthalmopathy. RNA transcripts gave rise to amplified TCR beta CDR3 regions. The TCR CDR3 was amplified in a first-round RT-PCR using the HTBI primer set. TCRdb recomputed calls from the multiplex PCR reads with MiXCR, one row per CDR3 protein. This sample has approximately 360,000 distinct CDR3 sequences, with about 15% found just once. The sequencing sample was made of blood. These receptors were collected from a young woman with Graves' hyperthyroidism that later progressed to Graves' ophthalmopathy.

V gene TRBV5-1 combines with J gene TRBJ2-6; TRBD1 agrees at 9 bases. This CDR3 region has 18 residues. V gave up 2 bases and J gave up 2 bases; unmatched junction bases: 8. Germline V gene lookup returns CDR1 SGHRS and CDR2 YFSETQ. The CDR3 protein is CASSFLQGASAGANVLTF. CDR3 sequence (DNA): TGCGCCAGCAGCTTCTTACAGGGGGCGTCCGCTGGGGCCAACGTCCTGACTTTC.

This clonotype was seen at least ten times. The V and J genes are TRBV7-2 and TRBJ2-1; 11 bases map to TRBD2. Germline V lookup: CDR1 SGHTA, CDR2 FQGNSA. This CDR3 contains 16 residues. J gave up 8 bases and V 5 bases, and 11 bases lay outside the gene matches. The CDR3 protein is CASSITSGSIFDEQFF. CDR3 sequence (DNA): TGTGCCAGCAGCATCACTAGCGGGAGTATATTTGATGAGCAGTTCTTC.

This clonotype was counted ten times or more. The genes are TRBV28 and TRBJ2-7, with 11 bases that match TRBD2. Germline V gene lookup returns CDR1 MDHEN and CDR2 SYDVKM. The CDR3 is 18 residues long. The junction had 12 bases not matched to a gene; V was cut back by 3 bases and J by 2 bases. The CDR3 reads CASSFIGTSGYKPYEQYF. The CDR3 DNA reads TGTGCCAGCAGTTTCATTGGGACTAGCGGATACAAGCCCTACGAGCAGTACTTC.

The chain recombines TRBV29-1 with TRBJ1-1; D possibly corresponds to TRBD1 (5 bases). The V and J ends lost 2 bases and 4 bases respectively, with 11 bases between them. Germline CDR1 reads SQVTM; CDR2 reads ANQGSEA. The CDR3 is made up of 13 amino acids. The CDR3 sequence is CSVETTETTEAFF. The DNA of the CDR3 is TGCAGCGTTGAAACGACAGAGACCACTGAAGCTTTCTTT.

This clonotype showed up just once. This clone may be a read error of a much larger clone one base away. This rearrangement joins TRBV5-6 to TRBJ2-7; D perhaps matches TRBD2 (6 bases). Germline CDR1 is SGHDT and CDR2 is YYEEEE. V lost 7 bases and J 2 bases, leaving 19 bases between the germline ends. CDR3 length: 15 residues. CDR3 sequence (DNA): TGTGCCAGCGGCTCCCTCTCGCGGACTACCTACGAGCAGTACTTC. It is translated as CASGSLSRTTYEQYF.

This chain uses TRBV28 with TRBJ2-2; TRBD2 agrees at 14 bases. There are 15 residues in the CDR3. J lost 4 bases, V lost 8 bases, and 3 bases had no gene match. The germline CDR1 and CDR2 sequences are MDHEN and SYDVKM. CDR3 in DNA: TGTGCCAGCGGACTAGCGGGAGGAGGCACCGGGGAGCTGTTTTTT. The encoded protein is CASGLAGGGTGELFF.

This clonotype appeared many times. The gene calls are TRBV7-2 and TRBJ2-2, with unresolved D. This CDR3 is 14 amino acids long. The germline V and J ends were trimmed by 7 bases and 8 bases, with 17 bases remaining between them. The germline V gene encodes CDR1 SGHTA and CDR2 FQGNSA. CDR3 region: CASTPGRVQGELFF. CDR3 coding DNA: TGTGCCAGCACCCCAGGACGGGTCCAGGGGGAGCTGTTTTTT.

This clonotype came up many times. The chain is built from TRBV28 and TRBJ2-7, with D unresolved. CDR3 size: 15 residues. Germline V gene data show CDR1 as MDHEN and CDR2 as SYDVKM. V was cut by 6 bases and J by 4 bases, with 19 bases left in between. CDR3 sequence reads: CASREEAPSGYEQYF. Written as DNA, the CDR3 is TGTGCCAGCAGGGAAGAGGCCCCGTCCGGTTACGAGCAGTACTTC.

The chain recombines TRBV5-1 with TRBJ1-2; D unresolved. The CDR3 consists of 12 residues. Germline CDR1 and CDR2: SGHRS and YFSETQ. Trimming stripped 4 bases from V and 4 bases from J, with 8 bases between. CDR3 residues: CASSAVGYGYTF. In nucleotides, the CDR3 is TGCGCCAGCAGCGCGGTCGGCTATGGCTACACCTTC.

This clonotype was found many times. This chain links TRBV28 with TRBJ2-5, with 10 bases that match TRBD2. The germline V gene has CDR1 MDHEN and CDR2 SYDVKM. Losses at the gene ends were 1 base for V and 1 base for J; bases not matched to a gene: 6. The CDR3 runs 17 residues. The CDR3 loop reads CASSLSLGTSAQETQYF. The CDR3 coding sequence is TGTGCCAGCAGTTTATCTCTCGGGACTAGCGCCCAAGAGACCCAGTACTTC.

In this sample, this clonotype turned up many times. The J gene is TRBJ2-3, the V gene TRBV20-1, with TRBD1 identical over 7 bases. Germline trimming cut 6 bases from V and 2 bases from J; bases unmatched to any gene: 11. The V gene's germline CDR1 is DFQATT and CDR2 SNEGSKA (reference sequence). The CDR3 has 15 amino acids. CDR3 region: CSATLQGLNTDTQYF. CDR3 DNA sequence: TGCAGTGCCACCCTACAGGGGCTAAACACAGATACGCAGTATTTT.

This clonotype has ten or more counts. This chain uses TRBV27 with TRBJ1-1, with D uncertain. V was cut by 7 bases and J by 0 bases, with 9 bases left in between. Germline values: CDR1 MNHEY, CDR2 SMNVEV (reference sequence). The CDR3 consists of 13 residues. The CDR3 protein is CASKRGMNTEAFF. The CDR3 DNA reads TGTGCCAGCAAACGAGGGATGAACACTGAAGCTTTCTTT.

At least ten counts were recorded for this clonotype. The CDR3 DNA follows: TGTGCCAGCAGTGAACTAAACGACGGCCCCTATGGCTACACCTTC. It is translated as CASSELNDGPYGYTF. The chain couples TRBV2 to TRBJ1-2; D unresolved. Trimming removed 2 bases at V and 4 bases at J, with 14 bases between. The CDR3 loop spans 15 amino acids. Germline V CDR1 and CDR2: SNHLY, FYNNEI.